The T cell receptor (beta chain) under discussion was sequenced for a study of shared clonotypes between healthy human individuals. Findings and caveats of the study: The study found about 5% of naive CD4 clonotypes shared across several donors.

As defined, naive CD8 cells were CD45RO-negative and positively selected for CCR7, with terminally differentiated effector memory CD45RA+ cells excluded. Of note for this clone: Its matching antigen is unknown.

Germline V lookup: CDR1 SGHKS, CDR2 YYEKEE (reference sequence). Trimming at V came to 0 bases and at J to 7 bases, leaving 7 bases not matched to a gene. The CDR3 length is 15 residues. Profiled with immunoSEQ multiplex PCR; TCRdb holds only in-frame clones, not every one. The repertoire holds fewer than 850,000 clones, with roughly 96% as singletons. Sequencing was done on a sample of naive CD8+ T cells sorted from blood. This sequence joins TRBV5-5 and TRBJ2-1; TRBD2 aligns across 7 bases. This clonotype was obtained from a man aged 25 to 45 in good health. In DNA form, the CDR3 reads TGTGCCAGCAGCTTGGGCCTAGCGGCTTGGAATGAGCAGTTCTTC. It specifies CASSLGLAAWNEQFF.